This TCR beta chain was obtained from a study of blood T cell repertoires in COVID-19. Turning to the study itself: The United States, Italy and Spain provided the acute and convalescent COVID-19 samples.

Per the authors' pipeline: The assay estimated nucleated cells by amplifying reference gene primers. Produced via immunoSEQ multiplex PCR; TCRdb's table is partial and in-frame only. V and J calls and clone size are copied from that table; D and trimming were computed from the DNA. This table holds 300,000 or so clones, more than 80% found once. The TCR comes from a woman aged 25-40 years who had recovered from COVID-19. Sequencing input: PBMCs or T cells enriched from blood (not recorded which).

In nucleotides, the CDR3 is TGTGCCAGCAGCCCCCGACAGGGGCTAGGAGAAGCTTTCTTT. Translated, it gives CASSPRQGLGEAFF. The chain joins TRBV14 to TRBJ1-1, with TRBD1 identical over 8 bases. The CDR3 consists of 14 residues. CDR1 is SGHDN, CDR2 FVKESK, per germline. V lost 4 bases and J lost 8; bases outside the gene matches: 9.